The 15 T cell receptor beta chains below come from one sample, sequenced in a study of blood T cell repertoires in COVID-19. Produced via immunoSEQ multiplex PCR; TCRdb's table is partial and in-frame only. The sample has around 230,000 clones; approximately 83% are singletons. The sequenced sample consisted of PBMCs or T cells enriched from blood (not recorded which). Receptors originate from a woman aged 40-49 years with acute COVID-19.

The V gene is TRBV7-2, the J gene TRBJ1-5; D call uncertain. CDR1 and CDR2 (germline): SGHTA, FQGNSA. Trimming stripped 4 bases from V and 3 bases from J, with 10 bases between. This CDR3 is 14 amino acids long. CDR3 DNA: TGTGCCAGCAGCTGGGAGGTAGCCAATCAGCCCCAGCATTTT. Residues: CASSWEVANQPQHF.

In its sample, this clone was seen once. The DNA for the CDR3 is TGTGCCAGCAAACGGGAGGGCCAGAGAGATACGCAGTATTTT. This gives the protein CASKREGQRDTQYF. The chain couples TRBV27 to TRBJ2-3, with 8 nucleotides matching TRBD2. V shed 7 bases and J 5 bases; nucleotides not matched to a gene: 8. The CDR3 runs 14 residues. CDR1 MNHEY and CDR2 SMNVEV come from the germline V gene (reference sequence).

This clone was detected a few times. The gene calls are TRBV6-5 and TRBJ1-2, with a tentative D call TRBD1 (6 bases). V was cut by 6 bases and J by 3 bases, with 14 bases left in between. Per the germline V gene, CDR1 is MNHEY and CDR2 is SVGAGI. This CDR3 has 14 residues. For the CDR3, the DNA is TGTGCCAGCAGAACAGGGTTTGGAGACTATGGCTACACCTTC. Its protein product is CASRTGFGDYGYTF.

This clone came up many times. The chain uses TRBV11-2 and TRBJ1-3, with D uncertain. The CDR3 sequence is 15 residues long. Trimming cost V 4 bases and J 0 bases, with 10 bases left between them. CDR1 is SGHAT, CDR2 FQNNGV, per germline. The CDR3 reads CASSYQDNSGNTIYF. In DNA form, the CDR3 reads TGTGCCAGCAGCTACCAAGACAACTCTGGAAACACCATATATTTT. Based on the CDR3 plus reference TRBV11-2 and TRBJ1-3, the full variable domain is EAGVAQSPRYKIIEKRQSVAFWCNPISGHATLYWYQQILGQGPKLLIQFQNNGVVDDSQLPKDRFSAERLKGVDSTLKIQPAKLEDSAVYLCASSYQDNSGNTIYFGEGSWLTVV.

J is TRBJ1-5 and V is TRBV18; 8 bases are shared with TRBD1. The CDR3 covers 15 residues. The J segment lost 4 bases and the V segment lost 3 bases, leaving 5 bases of the junction unmatched. Germline CDR1 is KGHSH and CDR2 is LQKENI. This CDR3 is CASSPQDRVNQPQHF. The CDR3, as DNA: TGTGCCAGCTCACCTCAGGACAGGGTGAATCAGCCCCAGCATTTT.

The chain couples TRBV25-1 to TRBJ1-2; TRBD1 is a possible D gene (6 bases). Germline V lookup: CDR1 MGHDK, CDR2 SYGVNS. The CDR3 consists of 15 residues. Trimming removed 4 bases from V and 8 bases from J, with 20 bases in between. CDR3 DNA sequence: TGTGCCAGCAGTGCTTGGACAGAGTCGTTGGGAGGCTACACCTTC. Protein product: CASSAWTESLGGYTF.

This clone was recorded only once. The chain has TRBV7-9 and TRBJ1-5; TRBD1 is a possible D gene (5 bases). CDR1 SEHNR and CDR2 FQNEAQ come from the germline V gene (reference sequence). This CDR3 contains 16 residues. Trimming removed 5 bases at V and 6 bases at J, with 20 bases between. DNA of the CDR3: TGTGCCAGCAGCCGACGGGCCGGCCAGGGCGGTCAGCCCCAGCATTTT. Residues: CASSRRAGQGGQPQHF.

J is TRBJ1-4 and V is TRBV4-1, with 10 nucleotides matching TRBD1. The germline V gene encodes CDR1 MGHRA and CDR2 YSYEKL. The CDR3 has 16 amino acids. V shed 3 bases and J 11 bases; nucleotides not matched to a gene: 12. CDR3 sequence: CASSQERTGGGLKLFF. The CDR3 DNA is TGCGCCAGCAGCCAGGAGCGGACAGGGGGTGGGCTGAAACTGTTTTTT.

The chain couples TRBV10-2 to TRBJ1-2, with TRBD1 matching over 8 bases. CDR3 size: 13 residues. The V gene's germline CDR1 is WSHSY and CDR2 SAAADI. V lost 5 bases, J lost 3 bases, and 2 bases stayed unmatched. DNA of the CDR3: TGCGCCAGCAGTACGACAGGGGACTATGGCTACACCTTC. It yields the protein CASSTTGDYGYTF.

The chain joins TRBV4-1 to TRBJ2-1; no clear D gene. Looked up from germline, CDR1 is MGHRA and CDR2 is YSYEKL. This CDR3 is 17 amino acids long. Deletions cut 4 bases from V and 8 bases from J, with 24 bases between. Here the CDR3 DNA reads TGCGCCAGCAGCCGTCAACTTTACGGGTCCCGCCTGGATGAGCAGTTCTTC. Translation gives CASSRQLYGSRLDEQFF.

The chain joins TRBV9 to TRBJ2-1; 8 nucleotides agree with TRBD2. Germline V lookup: CDR1 SGDLS, CDR2 YYNGEE. The CDR3 is made up of 19 amino acids. Losses at the gene ends were 4 bases for V and 5 bases for J; bases not matched to a gene: 20. The CDR3 reads CASSNNPGWSGGPDNEQFF. The CDR3 DNA reads as TGTGCCAGCAGCAACAACCCCGGGTGGTCGGGAGGGCCTGACAATGAGCAGTTCTTC.

CDR3 region: CASPHSGSFSYNEQFF. The DNA of the CDR3 is TGTGCCAGCCCTCACAGCGGGAGTTTTTCCTACAATGAGCAGTTCTTC. The chain joins TRBV24-1 to TRBJ2-1, with 8 bases matching TRBD2. Unmatched junction bases numbered 12, after V lost 11 bases and J lost 1 base. CDR1 is KGHDR and CDR2 is SFDVKD in the germline V gene. The CDR3 sequence is 16 residues long.

This chain uses TRBV27 with TRBJ2-2; D may be TRBD1 (6 bases). Germline V gene sequence: CDR1 MNHEY, CDR2 SMNVEV (reference sequence). V was pared by 5 bases and J by 3 bases, with 13 bases between. CDR3 size: 15 residues. CDR3 coding DNA: TGTGCCAGCAGTCCCGGCAGGGGCTACACCGGGGAGCTGTTTTTT. It is translated as CASSPGRGYTGELFF.

The chain joins TRBV5-1 to TRBJ2-5, with 14 bases fitting TRBD2. Germline lookup yields CDR1 SGHRS and CDR2 YFSETQ. The CDR3 consists of 16 residues. V trimming: 4 bases; J trimming: 4 bases; junction bases outside the gene matches: 6. The CDR3 DNA follows: TGCGCCAGCAGCCAGGGACTAGCGGGAGAGGGAGAGACCCAGTACTTC. Translation gives CASSQGLAGEGETQYF. Looking up the rest from reference TRBV5-1 and TRBJ2-5 gives the full variable domain: KAGVTQTPRYLIKTRGQQVTLSCSPISGHRSVSWYQQTPGQGLQFLFEYFSETQRNKGNFPGRFSGRQFSNSRSEMNVSTLELGDSALYLCASSQGLAGEGETQYFGPGTRLLVL.

This sequence joins TRBV5-6 and TRBJ2-3; D unresolved. Germline V gives CDR1 SGHDT, CDR2 YYEEEE. V was trimmed by 2 bases and J by 5 bases, leaving 3 bases between them. CDR3 length: 11 amino acids. CDR3: CASSFQDTQYF. CDR3 in DNA: TGTGCCAGCAGCTTCCAAGATACGCAGTATTTT.